The subject of this entry is one T cell receptor beta chain. Antigen specificity is unknown. This table comes from immunoSEQ multiplex PCR, and its TCRdb copy is limited to in-frame clones, with some not included. The sample carries 90,000 to 150,000 clones, around 82% recorded once. The data derive from a study of T cell responses to AZD1222 COVID-19 vaccine. Turning to the study itself: Second doses at about 4 or about 12 weeks were pooled.

General observations from the study: Just a handful of people given AZD1222 tested seropositive at baseline.

CDR1 and CDR2 (germline): SGHAT, FQDESV (reference sequence). CDR3 length equals 16 residues. The V and J ends lost 4 bases and 2 bases respectively, with 14 bases between them. Source: peripheral blood, taken on day 0 of AZD1222 vaccination. The chain is built from TRBV11-1 and TRBJ2-2, with D hard to call. The source of this sequence is an adult in good health. CDR3 protein: CASSSVRGRNTGELFF. DNA of the CDR3: TGTGCCAGCAGCTCGGTCCGAGGTCGAAACACCGGGGAGCTGTTTTTT.